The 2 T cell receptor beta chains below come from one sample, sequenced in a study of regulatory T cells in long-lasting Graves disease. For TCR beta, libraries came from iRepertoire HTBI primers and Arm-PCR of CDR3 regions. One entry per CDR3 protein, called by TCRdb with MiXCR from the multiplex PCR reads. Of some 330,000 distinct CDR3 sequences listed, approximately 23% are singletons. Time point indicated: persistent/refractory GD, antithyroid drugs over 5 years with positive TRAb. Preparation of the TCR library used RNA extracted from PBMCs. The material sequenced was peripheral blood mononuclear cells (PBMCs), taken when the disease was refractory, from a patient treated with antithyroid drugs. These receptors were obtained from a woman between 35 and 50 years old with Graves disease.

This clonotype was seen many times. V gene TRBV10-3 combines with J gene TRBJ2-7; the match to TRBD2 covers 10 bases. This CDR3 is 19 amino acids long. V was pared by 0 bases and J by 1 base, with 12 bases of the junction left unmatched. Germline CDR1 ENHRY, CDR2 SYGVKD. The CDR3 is CAISESTALAGAKSYEQYF. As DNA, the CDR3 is TGTGCCATCAGTGAGTCGACGGCCCTAGCGGGAGCAAAGTCCTACGAGCAGTACTTC.

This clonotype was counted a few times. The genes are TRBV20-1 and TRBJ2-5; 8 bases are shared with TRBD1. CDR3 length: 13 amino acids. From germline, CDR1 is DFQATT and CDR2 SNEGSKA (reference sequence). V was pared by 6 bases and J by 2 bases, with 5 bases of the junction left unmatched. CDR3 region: CSATRQGQETQYF. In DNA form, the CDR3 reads TGCAGTGCCACGAGACAGGGGCAAGAGACCCAGTACTTC.